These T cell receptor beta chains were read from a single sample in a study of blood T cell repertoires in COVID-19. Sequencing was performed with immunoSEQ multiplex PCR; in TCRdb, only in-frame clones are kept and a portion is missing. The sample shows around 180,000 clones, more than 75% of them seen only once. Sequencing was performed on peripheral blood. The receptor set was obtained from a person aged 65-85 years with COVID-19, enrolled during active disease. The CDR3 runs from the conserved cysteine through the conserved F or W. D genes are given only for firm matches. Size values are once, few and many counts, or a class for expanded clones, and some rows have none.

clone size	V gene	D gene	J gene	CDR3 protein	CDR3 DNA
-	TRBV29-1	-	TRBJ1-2	CSVLLAVRYGYTF	TGCAGCGTTCTGCTGGCGGTGCGCTATGGCTACACCTTC
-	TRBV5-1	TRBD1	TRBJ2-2	CASSIQGFANTGELFF	TGCGCCAGCAGCATACAGGGGTTTGCGAACACCGGGGAGCTGTTTTTT
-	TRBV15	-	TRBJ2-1	CATTSGVGYSYNEQFF	TGTGCCACCACCTCAGGGGTTGGTTACTCCTACAATGAGCAGTTCTTC
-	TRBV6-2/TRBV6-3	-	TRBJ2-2	CASSYAGHKNTGELFF	TGTGCCAGCAGTTATGCGGGCCATAAGAACACCGGGGAGCTGTTTTTT
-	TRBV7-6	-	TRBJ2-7	CASSLGAGNGYEQYF	TGTGCCAGCAGCTTAGGAGCGGGCAATGGATACGAGCAGTACTTC
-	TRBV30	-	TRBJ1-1	CAWRPQGYTEAFF	TGTGCCTGGAGACCTCAGGGGTACACTGAAGCTTTCTTT
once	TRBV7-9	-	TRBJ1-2	CASSLDVQVGGYTF	TGTGCCAGCAGCTTAGATGTGCAGGTCGGTGGCTACACCTTC
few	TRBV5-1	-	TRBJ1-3	CASREQTSGNTIYF	TGCGCCAGCAGAGAACAGACCTCTGGAAACACCATATATTTT
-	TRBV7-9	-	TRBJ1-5	CASTHLAAGRQPQHF	TGTGCCAGCACCCACTTGGCGGCCGGGAGGCAGCCCCAGCATTTT
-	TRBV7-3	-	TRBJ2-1	CASSLMEGQVDEQFF	TGTGCCAGCAGCTTAATGGAGGGGCAGGTCGATGAGCAGTTCTTC
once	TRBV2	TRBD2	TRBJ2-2	CASSRLASTGELFF	TGTGCCAGCAGTCGACTAGCCAGCACCGGGGAGCTGTTTTTT
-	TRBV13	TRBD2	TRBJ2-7	CASSHASSGRSYEQYF	TGTGCCAGCAGCCACGCCTCTAGCGGGAGATCGTACGAGCAGTACTTC
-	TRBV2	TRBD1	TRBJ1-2	CASGPGQGRGGYTF	TGTGCCAGCGGACCGGGACAGGGGCGCGGTGGCTACACCTTC
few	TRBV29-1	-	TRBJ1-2	CSVEAYGYTF	TGCAGCGTTGAGGCCTATGGCTACACCTTC
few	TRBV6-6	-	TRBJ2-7	CASSSVGGGTEQYF	TGTGCCAGCAGTTCAGTGGGGGGAGGTACGGAGCAGTACTTC
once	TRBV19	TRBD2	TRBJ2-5	CASSVSGGQETQYF	TGTGCCAGTAGTGTGTCGGGAGGCCAAGAGACCCAGTACTTC
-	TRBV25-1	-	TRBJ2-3	CASRSQGTDTQYF	TGTGCCAGCAGATCACAGGGCACAGATACGCAGTATTTT
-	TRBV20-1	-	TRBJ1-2	CSASSPANYGYTF	TGCAGTGCTAGTTCCCCAGCTAACTATGGCTACACCTTC
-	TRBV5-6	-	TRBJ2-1	CASSPRGREPYNEQFF	TGTGCCAGCAGCCCCCGGGGGCGGGAGCCCTACAATGAGCAGTTCTTC
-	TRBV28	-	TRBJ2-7	CASSSQYRPSYEQYF	TGTGCCAGCAGTTCCCAATACAGGCCGTCCTACGAGCAGTACTTC
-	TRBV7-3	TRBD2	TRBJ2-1	CASSFSSGGAGEQFF	TGTGCCAGCAGCTTTAGTAGCGGGGGGGCCGGTGAGCAGTTCTTC
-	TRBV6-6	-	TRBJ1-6	CASSYGSVNSPLHF	TGTGCCAGCAGTTACGGCAGCGTGAATTCACCCCTCCACTTT
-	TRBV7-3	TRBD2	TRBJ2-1	CASSPRSSGGLSYNEQFF	TGTGCCAGCAGCCCCCGAAGTAGCGGGGGCCTCTCCTACAATGAGCAGTTCTTC
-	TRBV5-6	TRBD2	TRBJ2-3	CASSLGAGGTDTQYF	TGTGCCAGCAGCTTAGGGGCGGGGGGCACAGATACGCAGTATTTT
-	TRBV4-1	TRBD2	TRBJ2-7	CASSQGLAGSEQYF	TGCGCCAGCAGCCAAGGTCTAGCGGGAAGCGAGCAGTACTTC
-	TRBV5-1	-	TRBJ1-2	CASSSSTTLAYGYTF	TGCGCCAGCAGCTCCTCGACAACCTTGGCCTATGGCTACACCTTC
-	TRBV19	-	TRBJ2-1	CASCFSTSSSYNEQFF	TGTGCCAGTTGTTTTTCTACTAGCAGTTCCTACAATGAGCAGTTCTTC
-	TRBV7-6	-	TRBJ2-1	CASSAIIGPNNEQFF	TGTGCCAGCAGCGCCATTATTGGCCCCAACAATGAGCAGTTCTTC
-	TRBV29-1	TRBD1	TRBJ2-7	CSVDLDRDSSYEQYF	TGCAGCGTTGATCTGGACCGGGACAGCTCCTACGAGCAGTACTTC
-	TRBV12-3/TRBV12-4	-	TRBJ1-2	CASSFIGGYGYTF	TGTGCCAGCAGTTTTATCGGGGGCTATGGCTACACCTTC
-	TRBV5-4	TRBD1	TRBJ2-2	CASSKDRAGTGELFF	TGTGCCAGTTCCAAGGACAGGGCAGGGACCGGGGAGCTGTTTTTT
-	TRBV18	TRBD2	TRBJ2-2	CASSRGRAVTGELFF	TGTGCCAGCTCACGCGGGAGGGCGGTGACCGGGGAGCTGTTTTTT
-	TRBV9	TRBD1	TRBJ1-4	CASSVGTANEKLFF	TGTGCCAGCAGCGTGGGGACAGCTAATGAAAAACTGTTTTTT
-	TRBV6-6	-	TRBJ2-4	CASRPGQIIAKNIQYF	TGTGCCAGCAGACCAGGACAGATAATAGCCAAAAACATTCAGTACTTC
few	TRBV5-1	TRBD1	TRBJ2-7	CASSLAGGQGAYEQYF	TGCGCCAGCAGCTTGGCGGGGGGACAGGGGGCCTACGAGCAGTACTTC
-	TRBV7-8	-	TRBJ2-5	CASSLAGGETQYF	TGTGCCAGCAGCTTAGCGGGAGGAGAGACCCAGTACTTC
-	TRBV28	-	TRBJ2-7	CASSRTPYEQYF	TGTGCCAGCAGTCGAACTCCCTACGAGCAGTACTTC
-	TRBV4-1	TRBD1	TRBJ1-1	CASSQKGGRAEAFF	TGCGCCAGCAGTCAGAAAGGGGGCAGGGCTGAAGCTTTCTTT
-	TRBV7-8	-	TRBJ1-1	CASSLVRTAAFF	TGTGCCAGCAGCTTAGTCCGGACAGCTGCTTTCTTT
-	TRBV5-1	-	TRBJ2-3	CASSSSTTDTQYF	TGCGCCAGCAGCTCGAGTACTACAGATACGCAGTATTTT
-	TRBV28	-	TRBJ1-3	CASSLFRGSPGNTIYF	TGTGCCAGCAGTTTATTCAGAGGATCTCCTGGAAACACCATATATTTT
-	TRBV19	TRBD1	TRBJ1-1	CASTPGQGGRNTEAFF	TGTGCCAGTACCCCGGGACAGGGAGGAAGGAATACTGAAGCTTTCTTT
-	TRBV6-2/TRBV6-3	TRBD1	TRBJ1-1	CASSYEPLTGVNTEAFF	TGTGCCAGCAGTTACGAACCTCTGACAGGGGTCAACACTGAAGCTTTCTTT
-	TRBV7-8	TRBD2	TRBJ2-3	CASSRSGGASDTQYF	TGTGCCAGCAGCCGAAGCGGGGGGGCATCTGATACGCAGTATTTT
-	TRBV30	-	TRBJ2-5	CAWAPGQRETQYF	TGTGCCTGGGCTCCGGGCCAGCGGGAGACCCAGTACTTC
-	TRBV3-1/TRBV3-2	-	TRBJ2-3	CASSQGTSDTQYF	TGTGCCAGCAGCCAAGGGACATCAGATACGCAGTATTTT
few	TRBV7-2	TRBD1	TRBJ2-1	CASSLEGQGAREQFF	TGTGCCAGCAGCTTAGAAGGACAGGGGGCGCGGGAGCAGTTCTTC
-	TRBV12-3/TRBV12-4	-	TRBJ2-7	CASSASLATQQYF	TGTGCCAGCAGTGCGTCACTAGCCACTCAACAGTACTTC
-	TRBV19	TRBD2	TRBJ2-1	CATSMRGGYNEQFF	TGTGCCACCTCTATGCGGGGGGGGTACAATGAGCAGTTCTTC
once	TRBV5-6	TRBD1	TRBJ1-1	CASSLGSGQGNTEAFF	TGTGCCAGCAGCTTGGGATCGGGACAGGGGAACACTGAAGCTTTCTTT
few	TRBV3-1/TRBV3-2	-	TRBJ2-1	CASSQDRTLWGYNEQFF	TGTGCCAGCAGCCAAGATAGGACATTGTGGGGTTACAATGAGCAGTTCTTC
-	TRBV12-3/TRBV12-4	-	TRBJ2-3	CASSRRDTQYF	TGTGCCAGCAGTCGGAGAGATACGCAGTATTTT
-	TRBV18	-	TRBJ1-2	CASSPPLLGYGYTF	TGTGCCAGCTCACCACCGCTGCTCGGGTATGGCTACACCTTC
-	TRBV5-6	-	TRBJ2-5	CASSFDRRETQYF	TGTGCCAGCAGCTTCGACAGGCGCGAGACCCAGTACTTC
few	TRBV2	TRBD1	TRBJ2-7	CASKGSGTGNVYEQYF	TGTGCCAGCAAAGGATCCGGGACAGGGAATGTGTACGAGCAGTACTTC
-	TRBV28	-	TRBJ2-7	CASSFGAGEIGEQYF	TGTGCCAGCAGTTTCGGGGCAGGGGAAATAGGCGAGCAGTACTTC
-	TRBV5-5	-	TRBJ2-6	CASSLAGGSGANVLTF	TGTGCCAGCAGCCTGGCCGGGGGCTCTGGGGCCAACGTCCTGACTTTC